The 27 T cell receptor beta chains in this list originate from one sample, sequenced in a study of CD8 T cells in Susac syndrome. With random hexamers, 0.5 to 1 ug RNA was reverse transcribed. MiXCR was run by TCRdb on the immunoSEQ multiplex PCR reads, yielding one entry per CDR3 protein. Here the sample spans 100,000 to 150,000 distinct CDR3 sequences, over 90% being singletons. Sequences were obtained from CD8+ T cells from PBMCs. These receptors were taken from a human donor with Susac syndrome.

The chain couples TRBV29-1 to TRBJ2-6; 9 bases agree with TRBD1. V lost 4 bases and J lost 0; bases outside the gene matches: 13. The CDR3 runs to 19 residues. The germline V gene encodes CDR1 SQVTM and CDR2 ANQGSEA. The CDR3 DNA follows: TGCAGCGTTGTCCTCTCGGACAGGGGAATTACCTCTGGGGCCAACGTCCTGACTTTC. Amino acids: CSVVLSDRGITSGANVLTF.

This sequence joins TRBV3-1 and TRBJ2-1, with D hard to call. Trimming took 5 bases from V and 4 from J, leaving 9 bases between them. Germline CDR1 reads LGHDT; CDR2 reads YNNKEL (reference sequence). The CDR3 runs 13 residues. CDR3 bases: TGTGCCAGCAGCTCGACACTATACAATGAGCAGTTCTTC. It encodes CASSSTLYNEQFF.

The V call is TRBV7-9, the J call TRBJ2-3; 10 bases fit TRBD1. The CDR3 has 17 amino acids. Germline V gene sequence: CDR1 SEHNR, CDR2 FQNEAQ (reference sequence). J was trimmed by 7 bases and V by 1 base; bases with no gene match: 11. This CDR3 is CASSLERRDRGRNTQYF. The CDR3 DNA is TGTGCCAGCAGCTTAGAACGCCGGGACAGGGGTAGGAATACGCAGTATTTT.

This rearrangement joins TRBV5-1 to TRBJ2-1; 11 bases are a match to TRBD1. This CDR3 has 19 amino acids. CDR1 and CDR2 from the germline V gene are SGHRS and YFSETQ. V shed 4 bases, J shed 2 bases, and the junction held 14 bases outside the gene matches. The CDR3 is CASSPFTGTGGMTYNEQFF. The CDR3, as DNA: TGCGCCAGCAGCCCCTTCACCGGGACAGGGGGTATGACCTACAATGAGCAGTTCTTC.

The chain has TRBV15 and TRBJ1-4; tentative D call: TRBD1 (5 bases). CDR1 is LNHNV and CDR2 is YYDKDF in the germline V gene (reference sequence). Trimming took off 0 bases at V and 8 bases at J, with 7 bases between the two ends. The CDR3 contains 13 residues. In DNA form, the CDR3 reads TGTGCCACCAGCAGAGATCGGGGCGAAAAACTGTTTTTT. This translates into CATSRDRGEKLFF. Looking up the rest from reference TRBV15 and TRBJ1-4 gives the full variable domain: DAMVIQNPRYQVTQFGKPVTLSCSQTLNHNVMYWYQQKSSQAPKLLFHYYDKDFNNEADTPDNFQSRRPNTSFCFLDIRSPGLGDTAMYLCATSRDRGEKLFFGSGTQLSVL.

This rearrangement joins TRBV29-1 to TRBJ2-7; 7 bases fit TRBD2. CDR3 length: 13 amino acids. Per germline, CDR1 SQVTM and CDR2 ANQGSEA. The CDR3 DNA follows: TGCAGTGCCCGGGGAGGGGAGGTTTACGAGCAGTACTTC. This encodes CSARGGEVYEQYF.

The chain combines TRBV4-3 with TRBJ2-5; 12 bases fit TRBD2. The ends lost 3 bases at V and 2 bases at J; junction bases unmatched: 4. Germline values: CDR1 LGHNA, CDR2 YSLEER. The CDR3 has 16 residues. CDR3 protein: CASSHSSGGVQETQYF. The CDR3, as DNA: TGCGCCAGCAGCCATTCTAGCGGGGGGGTACAAGAGACCCAGTACTTC.

This chain connects TRBV9 to TRBJ2-3; 7 bases map to TRBD1. Trimming removed 8 bases from V and 2 bases from J; junction bases left unmatched: 2. This CDR3 is built from 12 residues. Germline V CDR1 and CDR2: SGDLS, YYNGEE. DNA for the CDR3: TGTGCCAGTACAGGGGTCACAGATACGCAGTATTTT. Amino acid sequence: CASTGVTDTQYF.

V gene TRBV9 combines with J gene TRBJ2-5; 9 positions agree with TRBD2. This CDR3 has 16 amino acids. In germline, CDR1 is SGDLS, CDR2 YYNGEE. J gave up 2 bases and V 2 bases, and 7 bases lay outside the gene matches. CDR3 residues: CASSVSSGVYQETQYF. The CDR3 DNA follows: TGTGCCAGCAGCGTTTCTAGCGGGGTTTATCAAGAGACCCAGTACTTC.

This rearrangement joins TRBV20-1 to TRBJ2-4; the D gene is possibly TRBD1 (6 bases). Trimming removed 2 bases at V and 0 bases at J, with 14 bases between. Germline CDR1 and CDR2: DFQATT and SNEGSKA (reference sequence). The CDR3 covers 16 residues. The CDR3 sequence: CSARPAGQLAKNIQYF. In DNA form, the CDR3 reads TGCAGTGCTAGACCCGCCGGACAGCTAGCCAAAAACATTCAGTACTTC.

This chain connects TRBV5-1 to TRBJ1-2, with D hard to call. Trimming removed 4 bases from V and 6 bases from J, with 13 bases in between. The CDR3 is made up of 13 amino acids. Germline lookup yields CDR1 SGHRS and CDR2 YFSETQ. The chain's CDR3 is CASSAGRIDGYTF. The CDR3 region has the DNA TGCGCCAGCAGCGCCGGACGGATCGATGGCTACACCTTC.

This clonotype was seen just once. The chain recombines TRBV19 with TRBJ1-1; no clear D gene. This CDR3 has 12 amino acids. In germline, CDR1 is LNHDA, CDR2 SQIVND (reference sequence). V was clipped by 5 bases and J by 7 bases, with 11 bases between them. The CDR3: CASSPPGSEAFF. The CDR3 coding sequence is TGTGCCAGTAGTCCCCCCGGGAGTGAAGCTTTCTTT.

The chain links TRBV4-1 to TRBJ2-3; no clear D gene. Trimming removed 3 bases from V and 5 bases from J, with 6 bases in between. Germline assignment: CDR1 MGHRA and CDR2 YSYEKL. This CDR3 comprises 12 residues. CDR3 protein: CASSHFVDTQYF. The DNA for the CDR3 is TGCGCCAGCAGCCACTTTGTAGATACGCAGTATTTT.

This clonotype has just one count. This chain uses TRBV29-1 with TRBJ1-1; the D gene is possibly TRBD1 (6 bases). The CDR3 runs 12 residues. Germline assignment: CDR1 SQVTM and CDR2 ANQGSEA. Trimming cost V 7 bases and J 1 base, with 10 bases left between them. The CDR3 nucleotides are TGCAGCGCCCAGACAGGGAACACTGAAGCTTTCTTT. Its translation is CSAQTGNTEAFF.

The gene calls are TRBV5-5 and TRBJ1-2, with a weak D call TRBD1 (5 bases). The CDR3 is 16 amino acids. Germline CDR1 and CDR2: SGHKS and YYEKEE (reference sequence). The germline V and J ends were trimmed by 6 bases and 8 bases, with 26 bases remaining between them. The CDR3 coding sequence is TGTGCCAGCACCCTGACCGTCGTGGGAGGGGCTGGCGGCTACACCTTC. Translation gives CASTLTVVGGAGGYTF.

V is TRBV29-1 and J is TRBJ1-2; D unresolved. CDR3 length: 9 residues. Per germline, CDR1 SQVTM and CDR2 ANQGSEA. The CDR3 sequence is CTAWQGYTF. The CDR3 DNA reads TGCACCGCGTGGCAGGGCTACACCTTC.

The V call is TRBV6-2 or TRBV6-3, the J call TRBJ1-1; D ambiguous. CDR3 size: 14 residues. Trimming shortened V by 5 bases and J by 1 base, and 11 bases separated the two germline ends. In germline, CDR1 is MNHEY, CDR2 SVGEGT. CDR3 region: CASSDRMGNTEAFF. The CDR3 DNA reads TGTGCCAGCAGTGACCGAATGGGGAACACTGAAGCTTTCTTT.

The chain carries TRBV27 and TRBJ1-4, with D possibly matching TRBD1 (6 bases). The CDR3 totals 15 residues. Germline lookup yields CDR1 MNHEY and CDR2 SMNVEV (reference sequence). V lost 2 bases, J lost 5 bases, and 12 bases lay in between. CDR3 residues: CASSLIYRENEKLFF. The CDR3 DNA reads TGTGCCAGCAGTTTAATTTACAGGGAAAATGAAAAACTGTTTTTT.

The chain recombines TRBV27 with TRBJ2-7; 9 nucleotides align to TRBD1. Germline values: CDR1 MNHEY, CDR2 SMNVEV (reference sequence). CDR3 size: 15 residues. J was trimmed by 2 bases and V by 4 bases; bases with no gene match: 6. CDR3 amino acids: CASSSPGQGTYEQYF. DNA for the CDR3: TGTGCCAGCAGTTCGCCGGGACAGGGTACCTACGAGCAGTACTTC.

The chain combines TRBV7-9 with TRBJ1-1; D perhaps matches TRBD1 (5 bases). The CDR3 totals 16 residues. Germline V gives CDR1 SEHNR, CDR2 FQNEAQ (reference sequence). V was clipped by 1 base and J by 1 base, with 13 bases between them. CDR3 protein: CASSLEDGGPNTEAFF. The CDR3 nucleotides are TGTGCCAGCAGCTTAGAAGATGGGGGACCGAACACTGAAGCTTTCTTT.

This clonotype appeared once. The V call is TRBV12-5, the J call TRBJ2-1; D unresolved. Between the trimmed V and J ends, which lost 4 bases and 9 bases, there was a span of 7 bases. This CDR3 spans 11 amino acids. The germline CDR1 and CDR2 sequences are LGHNT and FRNRAP. CDR3 region: CASGYGSEQFF. As DNA, the CDR3 is TGTGCTAGTGGTTATGGTAGTGAGCAGTTCTTC.

The chain has TRBV10-1 and TRBJ2-7, with 10 bases that match TRBD2. J was trimmed by 4 bases and V by 10 bases; bases with no gene match: 7. This CDR3 is 13 amino acids long. Germline CDR1 is WNHNN and CDR2 is SYGVQD (reference sequence). The CDR3 DNA is TGCGCCACCGCCGGACTAGCGGAATACGAGCAGTACTTC. This translates into CATAGLAEYEQYF.

This chain connects TRBV7-2 to TRBJ1-4; D unresolved. V lost 1 base to trimming and J lost 8 bases, with 17 bases between them. Germline V gene data show CDR1 as SGHTA and CDR2 as FQGNSA. This CDR3 has 16 amino acids. Written as DNA, the CDR3 is TGTGCCAGCAGCTTAGGTCCGGGCCTCCACAAGGAAAAACTGTTTTTT. This sequence encodes CASSLGPGLHKEKLFF.

The V call is TRBV4-3, the J call TRBJ2-7; D may be TRBD2 (5 bases). Germline CDR1 is LGHNA and CDR2 is YSLEER. V dropped 1 base and J dropped 3 bases, with 10 bases sitting between them. CDR3 length: 14 residues. Written as DNA, the CDR3 is TGCGCCAGCAGCCAAGGAGAGGGCGGCTACGAGCAGTACTTC. Its protein is CASSQGEGGYEQYF.

The chain couples TRBV12-3 or TRBV12-4 to TRBJ2-3, with TRBD2 matching 8 bases. The CDR3 consists of 14 residues. Trimming took 8 bases from V and 1 from J; bases not matched to a gene: 5. CDR3 nucleotide sequence: TGTGCCAGCCGAACGGGGGGGGGCACAGATACGCAGTATTTT. Translating gives CASRTGGGTDTQYF.

The rearrangement uses TRBV20-1 and TRBJ2-1; D uncertain. Germline CDR1 and CDR2: DFQATT and SNEGSKA (reference sequence). This CDR3 spans 16 amino acids. The V and J ends lost 4 bases and 6 bases respectively, with 22 bases between them. The DNA of the CDR3 is TGCAGTGCTATGATGGGTGGGTGGAGCAGTACCAATGAGCAGTTCTTC. This translates into CSAMMGGWSSTNEQFF.

V gene TRBV27 combines with J gene TRBJ2-7; TRBD1 is a possible D gene (6 bases). The CDR3 totals 14 residues. V dropped 5 bases and J dropped 3 bases, with 14 bases sitting between them. Per germline, CDR1 MNHEY and CDR2 SMNVEV (reference sequence). In DNA, the CDR3 is TGTGCCAGCAGTACAATAGGACAGTACTACGAGCAGTACTTC. As protein: CASSTIGQYYEQYF.